This T cell receptor beta chain is from a study of cytomegalovirus exposure and HLA in healthy donors. Study context: In an early release, HLA-typed donors contributed some 82 million unique TCR sequences.

Note on this clone: Its antigen is not identified.

This CDR3 is 15 amino acids long. In germline, CDR1 is MDHEN, CDR2 SYDVKM. Trimming took 6 bases from V and 7 from J, leaving 18 bases between them. PCR employed 60 Vbeta and 13 Jbeta primers. The table came from immunoSEQ multiplex PCR; TCRdb's copy has only in-frame clones and leaves some out. In all, the sample yields under 95,000 clones. Whole-study findings and limits: Near-uniform donor sequencing depth was presumed by presence/absence analyses. Upon later analysis, HLA-associated TCR beta chains proved more clonally expanded than other, equally common chains. There were some public TCRs occurring in many donors, but most TCR sequences were rare.

The chain links TRBV28 to TRBJ1-4; weak D call: TRBD1 (6 bases). Sequences were obtained from PBMCs. The receptor was isolated from a female donor in good health and CMV-seropositive. The CDR3: CASRRQGSGVEKLFF. The CDR3 coding sequence is TGTGCCAGCAGACGGCAGGGGTCGGGCGTTGAAAAACTGTTTTTT.